A single T cell receptor beta chain is shown here with its context. Trimming removed 1 base from V and 3 bases from J; junction bases left unmatched: 18. Germline V lookup: CDR1 SGHDN, CDR2 FVKESK. The CDR3 length is 20 residues. These data belong to a study of OX40 agonist ivuxolimab in advanced cancers. Some clones are missing from TCRdb's copy, which holds only in-frame ones; the method was immunoSEQ multiplex PCR. The sample lists tens of thousands of clones; 85% were seen once. The source of this sequence is an adult with an advanced solid tumor such as melanoma, head and neck, liver or kidney cancer. The chain recombines TRBV14 with TRBJ1-5; 7 bases fit TRBD1. The input for sequencing was CD4+ or CD8+ T cells sorted from blood, taken in a trial of the OX40 agonist ivuxolimab. The chain's CDR3 is CASSQAKQKQGNNYNQPQHF. The DNA for the CDR3 is TGTGCCAGCAGCCAAGCTAAACAAAAACAGGGGAATAACTACAATCAGCCCCAGCATTTT.